The 24 T cell receptor beta chains below all came from one sample that was sequenced in a study of cytomegalovirus exposure and HLA in healthy donors. PCR primers comprised 60 Vbeta and 13 Jbeta primers. Only in-frame clones appear in the TCRdb table, and some are missing; sequencing was by immunoSEQ multiplex PCR. Among roughly 200,000 clones listed, over 65% were seen once. The sequenced sample consisted of PBMCs. The origin of the receptors is a man between 18 and 29 years old in good health and CMV-seronegative.

The chain uses TRBV19 and TRBJ2-7, with 8 positions matching TRBD1. In germline, CDR1 is LNHDA, CDR2 SQIVND (reference sequence). The CDR3 runs 15 residues. J gave up 3 bases and V 4 bases, and 8 bases lay outside the gene matches. The CDR3 sequence is CASSTRTGTGYEQYF. The DNA for the CDR3 is TGTGCCAGTAGTACCCGGACAGGGACGGGCTACGAGCAGTACTTC. Filled out from reference TRBV19 and TRBJ2-7, the complete variable domain reads DGGITQSPKYLFRKEGQNVTLSCEQNLNHDAMYWYRQDPGQGLRLIYYSQIVNDFQKGDIAEGYSVSREKKESFPLTVTSAQKNPTAFYLCASSTRTGTGYEQYFGPGTRLTVT.

This clone has a handful of counts. The CDR3 DNA reads as TGCGCCAGCAGCCCCCGACAGGGGGCCGGCTATGGCTACACCTTC. It yields the protein CASSPRQGAGYGYTF. The chain is built from TRBV4-1 and TRBJ1-2; 10 bases map to TRBD1. Germline CDR1 and CDR2: MGHRA and YSYEKL. The CDR3 consists of 15 residues. V lost 4 bases, J lost 4 bases, and 6 bases stayed unmatched.

The chain uses TRBV7-9 and TRBJ2-7; 7 bases agree with TRBD1. Per germline, CDR1 SEHNR and CDR2 FQNEAQ (reference sequence). The CDR3 consists of 13 residues. J lost 5 bases, V lost 2 bases, and 3 bases had no gene match. CDR3 nucleotides: TGTGCCAGCAGCTTATACACAGGGGACGAGCAGTACTTC. Its translation: CASSLYTGDEQYF.

The chain recombines TRBV30 with TRBJ2-1; 9 nucleotides agree with TRBD2. The V gene end was trimmed by 0 bases and the J gene end by 5 bases; junction bases not matched to a gene: 5. The CDR3 length is 15 residues. The germline CDR1 and CDR2 sequences are GTSNPN and SVGIG (reference sequence). CDR3 nucleotide sequence: TGTGCCTGGAGTGTATTAGCGGGAGCCCACAATGAGCAGTTCTTC. Protein product: CAWSVLAGAHNEQFF. The complete variable domain, with remaining parts taken from reference TRBV30 and TRBJ2-1, reads SQTIHQWPATLVQPVGSPLSLECTVEGTSNPNLYWYRQAAGRGLQLLFYSVGIGQISSEVPQNLSASRPQDRQFILSSKKLLLSDSGFYLCAWSVLAGAHNEQFFGPGTRLTVL.

The CDR3 region has the DNA TGTGCCAGCTCACAGAACAGGGGATTGGAGGAGACCCAGTACTTC. Its protein product is CASSQNRGLEETQYF. The chain links TRBV18 to TRBJ2-5, with 7 bases lining up with TRBD1. The V gene's germline CDR1 is KGHSH and CDR2 LQKENI. V dropped 4 bases and J dropped 5; count of bases not matched to a gene: 10. CDR3 length: 15 amino acids. The full variable domain, its missing parts supplied by reference TRBV18 and TRBJ2-5, is NAGVMQNPRHLVRRRGQEARLRCSPMKGHSHVYWYRQLPEEGLKFMVYLQKENIIDESGMPKERFSAEFPKEGPSILRIQQVVRGDSAAYFCASSQNRGLEETQYFGPGTRLLVL.

The chain couples TRBV18 to TRBJ1-1; D is perhaps TRBD1 (5 bases). The CDR3 contains 15 residues. The ends were cut back, 0 bases at V and 4 bases at J, with 12 bases in the middle. Germline CDR1 KGHSH, CDR2 LQKENI. CDR3 amino acids: CASSPPLMGGTEAFF. CDR3 nucleotide sequence: TGTGCCAGCTCACCACCGCTTATGGGGGGCACTGAAGCTTTCTTT.

The chain joins TRBV9 to TRBJ1-5, with 7 nucleotides matching TRBD1. The CDR3 extends over 17 amino acids. Germline V gene data show CDR1 as SGDLS and CDR2 as YYNGEE. V shed 3 bases and J 0 bases; nucleotides not matched to a gene: 9. DNA for the CDR3: TGTGCCAGCAGCGCTCACAGGGGCCGGATTAGCAATCAGCCCCAGCATTTT. This translates into CASSAHRGRISNQPQHF.

The rearrangement joins TRBV5-1 to TRBJ2-7; TRBD2 aligns across 14 bases. The CDR3 has 20 amino acids. Per germline, CDR1 SGHRS and CDR2 YFSETQ. J gave up 3 bases and V 0 bases, and 14 bases lay outside the gene matches. Here the CDR3 reads CASSLEGGGLAGGLVYEQYF. The CDR3 nucleotides are TGCGCCAGCAGCTTGGAGGGGGGAGGACTAGCGGGAGGACTTGTCTACGAGCAGTACTTC.

The gene calls are TRBV7-9 and TRBJ2-5, with 8 bases fitting TRBD2. J lost 2 bases, V lost 5 bases, and 7 bases had no gene match. The CDR3 spans 15 residues. Per the germline V gene, CDR1 is SEHNR and CDR2 is FQNEAQ (reference sequence). This CDR3 reads CASSPQGGGQETQYF. In DNA, the CDR3 is TGTGCCAGCAGCCCGCAAGGCGGGGGGCAAGAGACCCAGTACTTC.

The V and J genes are TRBV6-1 and TRBJ1-3; TRBD1 agrees at 7 bases. V was clipped by 0 bases and J by 0 bases; unmatched bases: 2. The CDR3 runs to 16 residues. Germline V gene sequence: CDR1 MNHNS, CDR2 SASEGT. The CDR3 coding sequence is TGTGCCAGCAGTGAAGCGCCAGGGGGCTCTGGAAACACCATATATTTT. Protein sequence: CASSEAPGGSGNTIYF.

Turning to this clone: An end of the junction does not agree with germline; a read error may underlie this. The chain links TRBV7-7 to TRBJ2-5; a possible D gene is TRBD2 (6 bases). The CDR3 runs 13 residues. Germline V lookup: CDR1 SSHAT, CDR2 FNYEAQ (reference sequence). The CDR3, as DNA: TGTGCTAGCAGCTTGGGGGGCCAAGAGACCCAGTACTTC. It codes for CASSLGGQETQYF. The full variable domain, completed using reference TRBV7-7 and TRBJ2-5, is GAGVSQSPRYKVTKRGQDVTLRCDPISSHATLYWYQQALGQGPEFLTYFNYEAQPDKSGLPSDRFSAERPEGSISTLTIQRTEQRDSAMYRCASSLGGQETQYFGPGTRLLVL.

The V and J genes are TRBV29-1 and TRBJ1-4, with D possibly TRBD1 on 6 matching bases. CDR3 length: 12 amino acids. Germline CDR1 and CDR2: SQVTM and ANQGSEA. V was clipped by 4 bases and J by 8 bases, with 11 bases between them. The DNA of the CDR3 is TGCAGCGTTGTCTGGACAGACGAAAAACTGTTTTTT. As protein: CSVVWTDEKLFF.

The CDR3 loop is CASSLGALAGVETQYF. In nucleotides, the CDR3 is TGTGCCAGCAGCTTAGGGGCGCTGGCGGGAGTCGAGACCCAGTACTTC. The chain links TRBV7-6 to TRBJ2-5, with 7 bases that match TRBD2. J lost 5 bases, V lost 1 base, and 10 bases had no gene match. Germline V CDR1 and CDR2: SGHVS, FNYEAQ. The CDR3 extends over 16 amino acids.

This chain joins TRBV27 and TRBJ2-1; D may be TRBD2 (5 bases). V was trimmed by 6 bases and J by 1 base, leaving 19 bases between them. Germline V gene sequence: CDR1 MNHEY, CDR2 SMNVEV (reference sequence). This CDR3 has 17 amino acids. The CDR3: CASSTSRGRLSYNEQFF. DNA of the CDR3: TGTGCCAGCAGCACCTCTCGCGGGCGCTTATCCTACAATGAGCAGTTCTTC.

This chain links TRBV27 with TRBJ2-1; a weak D match, TRBD2 (6 bases). Germline assignment: CDR1 MNHEY and CDR2 SMNVEV (reference sequence). Trimming took 10 bases from V and 2 from J, leaving 12 bases between them. This CDR3 contains 13 residues. The CDR3 sequence is CATSSAPYNEQFF. The CDR3 DNA follows: TGTGCCACTTCTAGCGCTCCCTACAATGAGCAGTTCTTC.

The V call is TRBV7-6, the J call TRBJ2-2; perhaps TRBD2 as D (6 bases). Trimming cost V 8 bases and J 2 bases, with 15 bases left between them. Germline V gene lookup returns CDR1 SGHVS and CDR2 FNYEAQ. The CDR3 spans 15 residues. The CDR3 sequence: CASSEAGENTGELFF. The CDR3 DNA is TGTGCCAGCTCGGAAGCGGGTGAAAACACCGGGGAGCTGTTTTTT.

The chain has TRBV28 and TRBJ2-1, with 8 bases matching TRBD1. CDR1 and CDR2 from the germline V gene are MDHEN and SYDVKM. The CDR3 runs 16 residues. V was pared by 6 bases and J by 5 bases, with 12 bases of the junction left unmatched. The CDR3 sequence: CASRPQATGVHNEQFF. The CDR3 DNA is TGTGCCAGCAGGCCACAGGCGACAGGGGTGCACAATGAGCAGTTCTTC.

The gene calls are TRBV5-1 and TRBJ2-2; 7 bases line up with TRBD1. The germline gives CDR1 SGHRS, CDR2 YFSETQ. The J segment lost 8 bases and the V segment lost 6 bases, leaving 10 bases of the junction unmatched. The CDR3 consists of 14 residues. CDR3 sequence (DNA): TGCGCCAGCAACCTGGGACAGACCACGGGGGAGCTGTTTTTT. It encodes CASNLGQTTGELFF.

This clone was seen only once. V gene TRBV7-9 combines with J gene TRBJ2-1; a weak D match, TRBD1 (6 bases). This CDR3 region has 17 residues. V was cut by 2 bases and J by 5 bases, with 19 bases left in between. Germline-derived CDR1 and CDR2 are SEHNR and FQNEAQ (reference sequence). CDR3 coding DNA: TGTGCCAGCAGCTTATTAGGGACACACCGGGGAGACAATGAGCAGTTCTTC. It codes for CASSLLGTHRGDNEQFF. The variable domain in full, with the rest retrieved from reference TRBV7-9 and TRBJ2-1, is DTGVSQNPRHKITKRGQNVTFRCDPISEHNRLYWYRQTLGQGPEFLTYFQNEAQLEKSRLLSDRFSAERPKGSFSTLEIQRTEQGDSAMYLCASSLLGTHRGDNEQFFGPGTRLTVL.

The chain uses TRBV15 and TRBJ2-5; D might be TRBD1 (6 bases). Judging by the DNA end, TRBJ2-7 fits better; the J call may be wrong. From germline, CDR1 is LNHNV and CDR2 YYDKDF (reference sequence). The CDR3 length is 13 residues. The CDR3 is CATSRDRGYEQYF. The CDR3 nucleotides read TGTGCCACCAGCAGAGACAGGGGCTACGAGCAGTACTTC.

This chain uses TRBV28 with TRBJ2-7; 7 bases are shared with TRBD1. V gave up 5 bases and J gave up 0 bases; unmatched junction bases: 1. The germline CDR1 and CDR2 sequences are MDHEN and SYDVKM. This CDR3 is 13 amino acids long. CDR3 amino acids: CASSGDSSYEQYF. In nucleotides, the CDR3 is TGTGCCAGCAGTGGGGACAGCTCCTACGAGCAGTACTTC.

This clone showed up just once. This chain's CDR3 is CAWSQATYNEQFF. The DNA of the CDR3 is TGTGCCTGGAGTCAGGCCACCTACAATGAGCAGTTCTTC. This chain links TRBV30 with TRBJ2-1; D unresolved. Trimming took off 2 bases at V and 2 bases at J, with 7 bases between the two ends. The CDR3 spans 13 residues. From germline, CDR1 is GTSNPN and CDR2 SVGIG (reference sequence). The full variable domain, its missing parts supplied by reference TRBV30 and TRBJ2-1, is SQTIHQWPATLVQPVGSPLSLECTVEGTSNPNLYWYRQAAGRGLQLLFYSVGIGQISSEVPQNLSASRPQDRQFILSSKKLLLSDSGFYLCAWSQATYNEQFFGPGTRLTVL.

This clone occurred a few times. The chain joins TRBV7-6 to TRBJ2-2, with a tentative D call TRBD1 (5 bases). Between the trimmed V and J ends, which lost 0 bases and 2 bases, there was a span of 10 bases. Germline assignment: CDR1 SGHVS and CDR2 FNYEAQ. The CDR3 spans 16 residues. In DNA form, the CDR3 reads TGTGCCAGCAGCTTAGCGGGGCTCCAAAACACCGGGGAGCTGTTTTTT. Its translation is CASSLAGLQNTGELFF.

This clone has more than one count but fewer than ten. The chain is built from TRBV10-3 and TRBJ1-2; D is undetermined. V was cut by 4 bases and J by 7 bases, with 13 bases left in between. Germline CDR1 reads ENHRY; CDR2 reads SYGVKD. This CDR3 is built from 13 residues. CDR3 protein: CAISVTAFGGYTF. CDR3 bases: TGTGCCATCAGTGTCACAGCCTTTGGTGGCTACACCTTC.